The sequence of this T cell receptor beta chain was determined in a study of long-term antiretroviral therapy in people with HIV. Overall study results and limits: ART adherence was not documented, and neither viral resistance nor therapy changes had any data. Drawn between the mid-2000s and the late 2010s, the blood was possibly obtained under older ART regimens.

Investigators performed immunoSEQ version v3.0 at survey level. Assay used: immunoSEQ multiplex PCR; TCRdb lists only in-frame clones, some missing. The repertoire holds over 20,000 clones, with around four fifths as singletons. With respect to this clone: Its target is unknown.

The sequence was collected from a man aged 18 to 35 with HIV. Material: unsorted PBMCs, obtained 3 years after starting antiretroviral therapy.

DNA for the CDR3: TGTGCCAGCAGTTTACGTTTCCCGGGGACAGGGGGGAATCAGCCCCAGCATTTT. This gives the protein CASSLRFPGTGGNQPQHF. The genes are TRBV27 and TRBJ1-5; 11 positions agree with TRBD1. The V gene's germline CDR1 is MNHEY and CDR2 SMNVEV (reference sequence). The CDR3 length is 18 residues. Trimming took 2 bases from V and 4 from J; bases not matched to a gene: 10.